This TCR beta chain was recovered during a study of beta chain features in type 1 diabetes. Study-wide context: Some 110,000,000 sorted cells were examined across all samples.

Germline assignment: CDR1 LGHNA and CDR2 YNFKEQ. The V segment lost 2 bases and the J segment 1 base; nucleotides outside the gene matches: 14. This CDR3 comprises 20 residues. Study-level results: Moderate but significant shortening of TCRB CDR3s was recorded in all four CD4+ subsets from Type 1 diabetes patients.

This clone was counted between two and nine times. Its target is not known. The study reverse transcribed the entire isolated RNA, so it sequenced expressed TCRB transcripts. Method: immunoSEQ multiplex PCR; TCRdb's copy keeps in-frame clones and lacks some. The data show under 300,000 clones, roughly 14% seen once. The sample consisted of naive CD4+ T cells from blood. The chain carries TRBV4-2 and TRBJ1-4; 9 bases fit TRBD1. This TCR was recovered from a man aged 25-45 years with type 1 diabetes. Written as DNA, the CDR3 is TGTGCCAGCAGCCAAAAAGTTCCGGGACAGGGAGGGGGAACTAATGAAAAACTGTTTTTT. Its translation: CASSQKVPGQGGGTNEKLFF.